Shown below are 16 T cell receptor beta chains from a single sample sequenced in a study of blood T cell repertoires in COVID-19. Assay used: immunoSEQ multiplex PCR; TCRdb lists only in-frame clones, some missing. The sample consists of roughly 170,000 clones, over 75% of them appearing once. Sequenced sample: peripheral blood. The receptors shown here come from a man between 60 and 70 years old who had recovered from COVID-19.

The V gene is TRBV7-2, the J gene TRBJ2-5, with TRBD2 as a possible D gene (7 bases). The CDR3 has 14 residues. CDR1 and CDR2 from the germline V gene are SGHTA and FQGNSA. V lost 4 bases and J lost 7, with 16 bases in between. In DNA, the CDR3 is TGTGCCAGCAGCTACGGGGGGCTGGCGGGGACCCAGTACTTC. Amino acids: CASSYGGLAGTQYF.

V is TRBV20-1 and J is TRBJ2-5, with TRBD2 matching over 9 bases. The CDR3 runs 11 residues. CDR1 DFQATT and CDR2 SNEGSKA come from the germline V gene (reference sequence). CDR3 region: CGGGVLETQYF. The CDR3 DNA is TGCGGCGGGGGGGTACTAGAGACCCAGTACTTC.

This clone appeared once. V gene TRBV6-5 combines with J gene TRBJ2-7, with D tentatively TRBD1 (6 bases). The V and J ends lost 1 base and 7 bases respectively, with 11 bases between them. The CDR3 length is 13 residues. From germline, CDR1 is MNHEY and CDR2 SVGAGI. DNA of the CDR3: TGTGCCAGCAGTTACTTGGACAGACGAGAGCAGTACTTC. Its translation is CASSYLDRREQYF.

The CDR3 sequence: CAISGRAGTGELFF. The CDR3 bases are TGTGCCATCAGTGGTCGGGCGGGCACCGGGGAGCTGTTTTTT. The V gene is TRBV10-3, the J gene TRBJ2-2, with D possibly being TRBD2 (5 bases). Germline V CDR1 and CDR2: ENHRY, SYGVKD. This CDR3 comprises 14 residues. V lost 4 bases to trimming and J lost 4 bases, with 10 bases between them.

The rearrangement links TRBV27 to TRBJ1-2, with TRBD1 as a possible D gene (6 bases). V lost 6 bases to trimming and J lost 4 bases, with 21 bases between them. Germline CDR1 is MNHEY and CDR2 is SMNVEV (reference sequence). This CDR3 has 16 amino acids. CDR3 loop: CASSSASGVRPYGYTF. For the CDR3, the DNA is TGTGCCAGCAGCTCAGCCTCAGGGGTAAGGCCCTATGGCTACACCTTC.

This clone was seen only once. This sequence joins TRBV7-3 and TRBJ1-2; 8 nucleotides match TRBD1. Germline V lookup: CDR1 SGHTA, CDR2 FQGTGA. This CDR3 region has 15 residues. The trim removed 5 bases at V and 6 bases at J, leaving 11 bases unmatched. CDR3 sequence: CASSRTGTGGDGYTF. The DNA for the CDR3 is TGTGCCAGCAGCCGCACCGGGACAGGTGGGGATGGCTACACCTTC. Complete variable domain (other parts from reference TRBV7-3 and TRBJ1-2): GAGVSQTPSNKVTEKGKYVELRCDPISGHTALYWYRQSLGQGPEFLIYFQGTGAADDSGLPNDRFFAVRPEGSVSTLKIQRTERGDSAVYLCASSRTGTGGDGYTFGSGTRLTVV.

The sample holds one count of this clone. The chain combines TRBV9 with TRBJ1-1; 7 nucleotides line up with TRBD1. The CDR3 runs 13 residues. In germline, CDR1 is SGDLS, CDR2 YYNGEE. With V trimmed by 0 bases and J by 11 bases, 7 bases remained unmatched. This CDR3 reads CASSVALQGQAFF. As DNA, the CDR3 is TGTGCCAGCAGCGTAGCCCTACAGGGACAGGCTTTCTTT.

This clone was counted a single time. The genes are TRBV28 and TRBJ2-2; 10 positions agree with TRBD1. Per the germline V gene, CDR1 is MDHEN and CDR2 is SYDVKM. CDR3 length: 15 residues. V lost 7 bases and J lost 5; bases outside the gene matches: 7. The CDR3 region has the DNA TGTGCCAGCACGTCCGGGACAGGGGTAACCGGGGAGCTGTTTTTT. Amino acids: CASTSGTGVTGELFF. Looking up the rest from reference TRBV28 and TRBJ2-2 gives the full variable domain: DVKVTQSSRYLVKRTGEKVFLECVQDMDHENMFWYRQDPGLGLRLIYFSYDVKMKEKGDIPEGYSVSREKKERFSLILESASTNQTSMYLCASTSGTGVTGELFFGEGSRLTVL.

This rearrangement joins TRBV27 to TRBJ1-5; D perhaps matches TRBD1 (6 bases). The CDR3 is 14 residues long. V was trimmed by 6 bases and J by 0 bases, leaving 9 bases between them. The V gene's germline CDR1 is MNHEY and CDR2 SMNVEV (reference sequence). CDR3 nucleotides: TGTGCCAGCAGAGGGGGTAATAGCAATCAGCCCCAGCATTTT. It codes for CASRGGNSNQPQHF.

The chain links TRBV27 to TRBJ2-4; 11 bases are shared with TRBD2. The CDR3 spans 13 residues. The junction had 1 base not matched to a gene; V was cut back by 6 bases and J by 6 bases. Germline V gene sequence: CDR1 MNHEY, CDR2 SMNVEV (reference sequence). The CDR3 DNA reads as TGTGCCAGCAGCGGACTAGCGGGAAACATTCAGTACTTC. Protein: CASSGLAGNIQYF.

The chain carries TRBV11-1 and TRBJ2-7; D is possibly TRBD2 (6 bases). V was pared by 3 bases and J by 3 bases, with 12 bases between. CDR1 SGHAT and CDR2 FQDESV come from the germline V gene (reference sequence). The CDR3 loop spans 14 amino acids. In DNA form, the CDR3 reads TGTGCCAGCAGCTTTGGCGGGGCGAGCTACGAGCAGTACTTC. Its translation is CASSFGGASYEQYF.

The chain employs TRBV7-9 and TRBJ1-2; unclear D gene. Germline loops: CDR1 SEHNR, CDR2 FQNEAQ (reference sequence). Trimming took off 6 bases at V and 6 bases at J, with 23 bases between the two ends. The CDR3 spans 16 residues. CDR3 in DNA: TGTGCCAGCAGACCAAGGGAGGTCCCCCCAGATCATGGCTACACCTTC. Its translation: CASRPREVPPDHGYTF.

The CDR3 region is CASHSRGDTQYF. CDR3 coding DNA: TGTGCCAGCCATTCCCGGGGGGATACGCAGTATTTT. The chain employs TRBV27 and TRBJ2-3; weak D call: TRBD2 (6 bases). Trimming pared 8 bases from V and 6 bases from J, leaving 12 bases between. Looked up from germline, CDR1 is MNHEY and CDR2 is SMNVEV (reference sequence). The CDR3 runs to 12 residues.

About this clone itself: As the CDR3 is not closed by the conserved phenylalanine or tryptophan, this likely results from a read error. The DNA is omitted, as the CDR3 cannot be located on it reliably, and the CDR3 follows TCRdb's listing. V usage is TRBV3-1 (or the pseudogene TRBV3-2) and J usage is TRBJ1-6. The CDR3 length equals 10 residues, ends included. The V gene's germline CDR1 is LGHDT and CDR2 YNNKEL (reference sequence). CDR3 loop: CASRQSRGKC.

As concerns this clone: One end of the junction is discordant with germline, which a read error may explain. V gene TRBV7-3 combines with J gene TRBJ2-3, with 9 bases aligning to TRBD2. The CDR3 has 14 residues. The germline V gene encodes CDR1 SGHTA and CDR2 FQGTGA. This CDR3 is CASGLAGVTDTQYF. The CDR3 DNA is TGTGCCAGCGGCTTAGCGGGGGTCACAGATACGCAGTATTTT.

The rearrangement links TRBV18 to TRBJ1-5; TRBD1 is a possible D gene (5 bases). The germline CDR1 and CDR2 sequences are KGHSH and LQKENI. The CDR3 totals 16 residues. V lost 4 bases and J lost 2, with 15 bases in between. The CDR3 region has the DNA TGTGCCAGCTCACTAACTACAACAGGAGGCAATCAGCCCCAGCATTTT. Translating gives CASSLTTTGGNQPQHF.